This T cell receptor beta chain was obtained from a study of T cells in Graves' hyperthyroidism and ophthalmopathy. Across the whole study: Blood was drawn when the patient was first diagnosed and still untreated.

RNA transcripts gave rise to amplified TCR beta CDR3 regions. The TCR CDR3 first-round RT-PCR relied on the HTBI primer set. TCRdb re-called the multiplex PCR reads through MiXCR, storing one row per CDR3 protein. The sample yields over 500,000 distinct CDR3 sequences, around 15% seen once. V shed 2 bases and J shed 0 bases, with 22 bases lying between them. The CDR3 sequence is 20 residues long. Germline V lookup: CDR1 MNHEY, CDR2 SMNVEV (reference sequence). The TCR was taken from a woman in her 40s with Graves' hyperthyroidism. The chain links TRBV27 to TRBJ1-4, with D perhaps TRBD1 (6 bases). The sample was blood. This chain's CDR3 is CASSLPGWGGTSATNEKLFF. The CDR3 nucleotides read TGTGCCAGCAGTTTACCAGGGTGGGGGGGCACCAGTGCAACTAATGAAAAACTGTTTTTT. Complete variable domain (other parts from reference TRBV27 and TRBJ1-4): EAQVTQNPRYLITVTGKKLTVTCSQNMNHEYMSWYRQDPGLGLRQIYYSMNVEVTDKGDVPEGYKVSRKEKRNFPLILESPSPNQTSLYFCASSLPGWGGTSATNEKLFFGSGTQLSVL.